The 21 T cell receptor beta chains listed next were all sequenced from one sample in a study of beta chain features in type 1 diabetes. Reverse transcription of all isolated RNA meant that expressed TCRB transcripts were sequenced. The protocol was immunoSEQ multiplex PCR, while the TCRdb copy is restricted to in-frame clones and leaves out a portion. The sample lists under 450,000 clones, about 15% seen once, with approximately 0.035% in the top ten. The sequenced sample consisted of naive CD4+ T cells from blood. These receptors originate from a man aged 25 to 40 in good health.

The genes are TRBV11-2 and TRBJ2-1, with D hard to call. Germline lookup yields CDR1 SGHAT and CDR2 FQNNGV. The CDR3 contains 14 residues. The V end lost 4 bases, the J end lost 4 bases, and 11 bases lay between the germline ends. The DNA for the CDR3 is TGTGCCAGCAGCTCCACCCGCAAGTACAATGAGCAGTTCTTC. Translation: CASSSTRKYNEQFF.

This clone was detected a few times. The V call is TRBV15, the J call TRBJ2-1; D perhaps matches TRBD1 (6 bases). Looked up from germline, CDR1 is LNHNV and CDR2 is YYDKDF (reference sequence). The CDR3 length is 15 residues. V shed 1 base and J shed 5 bases, with 12 bases lying between them. The CDR3 is CATSRVGDTNNEQFF. The CDR3 bases are TGTGCCACCAGCAGAGTTGGGGACACAAACAATGAGCAGTTCTTC. Drawing the rest from reference TRBV15 and TRBJ2-1, the complete variable domain is DAMVIQNPRYQVTQFGKPVTLSCSQTLNHNVMYWYQQKSSQAPKLLFHYYDKDFNNEADTPDNFQSRRPNTSFCFLDIRSPGLGDTAMYLCATSRVGDTNNEQFFGPGTRLTVL.

This clone turned up a few times. This sequence joins TRBV14 and TRBJ2-3, with D unclear. The CDR3 is 12 amino acids. Germline assignment: CDR1 SGHDN and CDR2 FVKESK. Trimming cost V 4 bases and J 5 bases, with 7 bases left between them. CDR3 amino acids: CASSPYLDTQYF. In DNA form, the CDR3 reads TGTGCCAGCAGCCCGTACTTAGATACGCAGTATTTT.

The chain employs TRBV13 and TRBJ2-7; D is undetermined. With 4 bases removed from V and 0 bases from J, the gap between germline ends came to 10 bases. Germline CDR1 is PRHDT and CDR2 is FYEKMQ (reference sequence). This CDR3 is 14 amino acids long. CDR3 sequence: CASSSFGFSYEQYF. For the CDR3, the DNA is TGTGCCAGCAGCTCCTTCGGGTTCTCCTACGAGCAGTACTTC.

This chain links TRBV4-3 with TRBJ2-3, with 7 bases that match TRBD1. The V segment lost 3 bases and the J segment 2 bases; nucleotides outside the gene matches: 5. Per the germline V gene, CDR1 is LGHNA and CDR2 is YSLEER. The CDR3 is made up of 15 amino acids. The DNA of the CDR3 is TGCGCCAGCAGCCAGGGACAGTGGGCCACAGATACGCAGTATTTT. It yields the protein CASSQGQWATDTQYF.

This clone was seen a handful of times. The chain links TRBV7-6 to TRBJ2-2; D not resolved. The length of the CDR3 is 16 residues. Germline V gives CDR1 SGHVS, CDR2 FNYEAQ. The V end was cut by 0 bases, the J end by 0 bases, with 8 bases between. Here the CDR3 DNA reads TGTGCCAGCAGCTTAGCCCCCGTAACGAACACCGGGGAGCTGTTTTTT. It codes for CASSLAPVTNTGELFF.

This clone was counted a few times. The J gene is TRBJ2-3, the V gene TRBV10-3; D is uncertain. Germline V gene lookup returns CDR1 ENHRY and CDR2 SYGVKD. The CDR3 extends over 14 amino acids. Deletions cut 1 base from V and 2 bases from J, with 7 bases between. CDR3 loop: CAISELNPTDTQYF. DNA for the CDR3: TGTGCCATCAGTGAGTTGAATCCCACAGATACGCAGTATTTT.

This clone has a handful of counts. The chain employs TRBV29-1 and TRBJ1-2, with 8 nucleotides matching TRBD1. The V gene's germline CDR1 is SQVTM and CDR2 ANQGSEA. The CDR3 covers 15 residues. V dropped 2 bases and J dropped 5; count of bases not matched to a gene: 10. CDR3 loop: CSVEQSPGGAYGYTF. The CDR3 bases are TGCAGCGTTGAACAAAGTCCAGGGGGCGCTTATGGCTACACCTTC.

This chain connects TRBV5-1 to TRBJ2-7; TRBD2 aligns across 10 bases. Looked up from germline, CDR1 is SGHRS and CDR2 is YFSETQ. V was pared by 0 bases and J by 5 bases, with 5 bases of the junction left unmatched. The CDR3 loop spans 15 amino acids. The CDR3 sequence is CASSLVSGGMNEQYF. The CDR3 DNA is TGCGCCAGCAGCTTGGTTAGCGGGGGGATGAACGAGCAGTACTTC. Full variable domain (rest looked up from reference TRBV5-1 and TRBJ2-7): KAGVTQTPRYLIKTRGQQVTLSCSPISGHRSVSWYQQTPGQGLQFLFEYFSETQRNKGNFPGRFSGRQFSNSRSEMNVSTLELGDSALYLCASSLVSGGMNEQYFGPGTRLTVT.

This clone was detected a few times. This chain links TRBV27 with TRBJ1-4; D is undetermined. Germline V gene sequence: CDR1 MNHEY, CDR2 SMNVEV (reference sequence). The CDR3 has 15 residues. Between the trimmed V and J ends, which lost 5 bases and 8 bases, there was a span of 18 bases. CDR3 DNA: TGTGCCAGCAGTCCCTTCTCGCGATTTCGGGAAAAACTGTTTTTT. This gives the protein CASSPFSRFREKLFF.

This chain connects TRBV7-8 to TRBJ1-6, with D possibly matching TRBD1 (6 bases). The V end was cut by 7 bases, the J end by 3 bases, with 16 bases between. CDR1 is SGHVS and CDR2 is FQNEAQ in the germline V gene. The CDR3 contains 16 residues. The CDR3 sequence is CASTSGVIGYNSPLHF. CDR3 sequence (DNA): TGTGCCAGCACGTCAGGGGTGATCGGCTATAATTCACCCCTCCACTTT.

This clone was seen a handful of times. This chain joins TRBV15 and TRBJ1-4; D might be TRBD1 (5 bases). The germline gives CDR1 LNHNV, CDR2 YYDKDF (reference sequence). The CDR3 sequence is 16 residues long. The V and J ends lost 3 bases and 7 bases respectively, with 18 bases between them. The CDR3 is CATSRSGQGVGEKLFF. The CDR3 DNA sequence: TGTGCCACCAGCAGGAGCGGGCAGGGCGTTGGTGAAAAACTGTTTTTT.

The chain links TRBV9 to TRBJ2-3; 9 bases map to TRBD2. This CDR3 spans 17 amino acids. Trimming cost V 0 bases and J 5 bases; bases outside gene matches: 10. The germline V gene has CDR1 SGDLS and CDR2 YYNGEE. DNA of the CDR3: TGTGCCAGCAGCGTAGAGCTCGAGGGACTAGCCGGAGATACGCAGTATTTT. It specifies CASSVELEGLAGDTQYF. Filled out from reference TRBV9 and TRBJ2-3, the complete variable domain reads DSGVTQTPKHLITATGQRVTLRCSPRSGDLSVYWYQQSLDQGLQFLIQYYNGEERAKGNILERFSAQQFPDLHSELNLSSLELGDSALYFCASSVELEGLAGDTQYFGPGTRLTVL.

The chain recombines TRBV15 with TRBJ2-7; 7 bases are a match to TRBD1. In germline, CDR1 is LNHNV, CDR2 YYDKDF (reference sequence). CDR3 length: 15 amino acids. V dropped 5 bases and J dropped 1; count of bases not matched to a gene: 8. The CDR3 nucleotides are TGTGCCACCAGCCGTTGGACAGGAATTTCCTACGAGCAGTACTTC. Translating it yields CATSRWTGISYEQYF.

The V and J genes are TRBV18 and TRBJ2-3; D is undetermined. V was trimmed by 8 bases and J by 4 bases, leaving 19 bases between them. This CDR3 has 15 residues. Germline V gene lookup returns CDR1 KGHSH and CDR2 LQKENI. CDR3 amino acids: CASAPALLGPDTQYF. In DNA form, the CDR3 reads TGTGCCAGCGCCCCGGCCCTATTAGGTCCAGATACGCAGTATTTT. The full variable domain, rest sourced from reference TRBV18 and TRBJ2-3, is NAGVMQNPRHLVRRRGQEARLRCSPMKGHSHVYWYRQLPEEGLKFMVYLQKENIIDESGMPKERFSAEFPKEGPSILRIQQVVRGDSAAYFCASAPALLGPDTQYFGPGTRLTVL.

The chain links TRBV25-1 to TRBJ2-2, with D maybe TRBD1 (5 bases). CDR1 MGHDK and CDR2 SYGVNS come from the germline V gene. The CDR3 spans 16 residues. Deletions cut 4 bases from V and 5 bases from J, with 17 bases between. The CDR3 loop is CASSVAGAGRTGELFF. In DNA form, the CDR3 reads TGTGCCAGCAGTGTGGCTGGGGCAGGGCGAACCGGGGAGCTGTTTTTT.

This chain uses TRBV5-4 with TRBJ2-6; no clear D. CDR1 SGHNT and CDR2 YYREEE come from the germline V gene (reference sequence). The CDR3 is made up of 17 amino acids. V gave up 4 bases and J gave up 2 bases, with 16 bases separating them. CDR3 sequence (DNA): TGTGCCAGCAGCCCCTGGGCGGACCTAGCTGGGGCCAACGTCCTGACTTTC. Translated, it gives CASSPWADLAGANVLTF.

This clone came up a few times. This sequence joins TRBV12-5 and TRBJ1-2, with D perhaps TRBD1 (5 bases). The germline CDR1 and CDR2 sequences are LGHNT and FRNRAP. The CDR3 length is 13 residues. Deletions cut 0 bases from V and 7 bases from J, with 9 bases between. For the CDR3, the DNA is TGTGCTAGTGGTTTGGTAGGGGAGGGTGGCTACACCTTC. It yields the protein CASGLVGEGGYTF.

This clone turned up a few times. The CDR3 here is CAWSAGEGYQPQHF. CDR3 sequence (DNA): TGTGCCTGGAGCGCAGGGGAAGGATATCAGCCCCAGCATTTT. The chain is built from TRBV30 and TRBJ1-5, with D possibly being TRBD1 (6 bases). The CDR3 is 14 amino acids. The germline CDR1 and CDR2 sequences are GTSNPN and SVGIG (reference sequence). V was shortened by 3 bases and J by 5 bases, with 14 bases between the two germline ends.

In its sample, this clone was seen a few times. The V and J genes are TRBV6-6 and TRBJ2-7; TRBD1 might be the D (6 bases). This CDR3 is 11 amino acids long. V was trimmed by 6 bases and J by 7 bases, leaving 10 bases between them. Germline CDR1 is MNHNY and CDR2 is SVGAGI (reference sequence). The CDR3 DNA reads TGTGCCAGCAGGACACAGGGAGAGCAGTACTTC. Residues: CASRTQGEQYF.

This clone came up a few times. The CDR3 here is CASSPGLGSTEAFF. As DNA, the CDR3 is TGTGCCAGTAGCCCGGGACTCGGCAGCACTGAAGCTTTCTTT. The chain employs TRBV19 and TRBJ1-1; maybe TRBD1 (5 bases). Germline CDR1 and CDR2: LNHDA and SQIVND (reference sequence). V lost 6 bases and J lost 4, with 15 bases in between. This CDR3 region has 14 residues.